The present TCR beta chain was sequenced within a study of CXCR3-negative and CXCR3-positive naive CD8 T cells. Sorts performed in triplicate captured roughly 300,000 cells each from every CD8+ T cell subset. Germline CDR1 and CDR2: MDHEN and SYDVKM. The CDR3 runs 16 residues. With UMI labels, 5' RACE was used to prepare the TRB cDNA libraries. Using the 5' RACE reads, TCRdb records one entry per CDR3 protein without DNA. Its listing shows about 130,000 distinct CDR3 sequences. This clonotype was sampled from a human donor in good health. Some clones in this sample may be carry-over from other donors' samples. The specimen sequenced was naive CXCR3- CD8+ T cells from blood. Stated subset: CD45RO-CCR7+CD27+CD95- naive CD8+ T cells lacking CXCR3 (TNR3-). The genes are TRBV28 and TRBJ2-3; the TRBD1 assignment by TCRdb is unverifiable without DNA. The CDR3 is CASSVKGVVVGDTQYF.